The subject of this entry is one TCR beta chain. No antigen is known for it. This specimen comes from a study of T-cell memory formation after mild COVID-19. TCRdb re-called the 5' RACE reads with MiXCR, one entry per CDR3 protein. The profile shows some 300,000 distinct CDR3 sequences, approximately 19% of them singletons. Study-wide results and caveats: The pre-infection memory compartment contained some responding clones, suggesting cross-reactive memory joined. Researchers report contracting CD4+ clones mostly in CM and EM, with CD8+ clones in EMRA.

The sequence came from a man aged 18 to 30 who had mild COVID-19 (a few samples of this study predate the infection). Cell type and time point are not known. Sample: PBMCs or a T cell subset sorted from them (not recorded which).

The CDR3, as DNA: TGTGCCAGCAGCCCGCCGACTAGCGGGGGGACCGGGGAGCTGTTTTTT. Its protein is CASSPPTSGGTGELFF. The J gene is TRBJ2-2, the V gene TRBV4-2; 13 nucleotides align to TRBD2. Germline CDR1 and CDR2: LGHNA and YNFKEQ. Unmatched junction bases numbered 4, after V lost 4 bases and J lost 5 bases. CDR3 length equals 16 residues.